This entry lists 29 T cell receptor beta chains sequenced from one sample in a study of T-cell reconstitution after alpha-beta-depleted transplantation in children. It was with unique molecular identifiers that the TCRbeta library was prepared. Via MiXCR, TCRdb re-called the PCR reads, giving one row per CDR3 protein. This table holds more than 400,000 distinct CDR3 sequences, about an eighth found once. The input for sequencing was PBMCs, mostly from graft donor cells, taken 180 days after TCRalphabeta/CD19-depleted stem cell transplant. The receptors derive from a female patient aged 2-9 years who had a stem cell transplant for aplastic anemia, so the T cells may come from the graft donor.

The V gene is TRBV7-8, the J gene TRBJ2-3; TRBD2 matches at 7 bases. The V segment lost 4 bases and the J segment 0 bases; nucleotides outside the gene matches: 7. This CDR3 has 16 amino acids. The V gene's germline CDR1 is SGHVS and CDR2 FQNEAQ. The CDR3 DNA is TGTGCCAGCAGCTCCACCGGGAGGACGAGCACAGATACGCAGTATTTT. The encoded protein is CASSSTGRTSTDTQYF.

About this clonotype itself: A much larger clone sits a single nucleotide away, making a read error possible. This rearrangement joins TRBV20-1 to TRBJ1-2; 12 positions agree with TRBD1. Germline V gives CDR1 DFQATT, CDR2 SNEGSKA (reference sequence). CDR3 length: 13 residues. The chain's CDR3 is CSARGQGALGCTF. As DNA, the CDR3 is TGCAGTGCTAGGGGACAGGGGGCGTTGGGCTGCACCTTC.

This clonotype was observed a few times. The chain uses TRBV7-3 and TRBJ2-2; TRBD2 aligns across 8 bases. The J segment lost 5 bases and the V segment lost 5 bases, leaving 16 bases of the junction unmatched. Germline V gene sequence: CDR1 SGHTA, CDR2 FQGTGA. There are 18 residues in the CDR3. This chain's CDR3 is CASSPSGAAGVRTGELFF. Here the CDR3 DNA reads TGTGCCAGCAGCCCCTCCGGGGCAGCGGGAGTCCGAACCGGGGAGCTGTTTTTT.

Many counts were recorded for this clonotype. The V gene is TRBV6-2 or TRBV6-3, the J gene TRBJ2-1, with D possibly TRBD2 on 6 matching bases. This CDR3 contains 15 residues. Germline V gene data show CDR1 as MNHEY and CDR2 as SVGEGT. V was shortened by 3 bases and J by 10 bases, with 19 bases between the two germline ends. In DNA, the CDR3 is TGTGCCAGCAGTTATTACGTCGCAGGGACTTACGAGCAGTTCTTC. This sequence encodes CASSYYVAGTYEQFF.

The gene calls are TRBV5-1 and TRBJ1-2, with 9 bases lining up with TRBD1. The ends lost 6 bases at V and 2 bases at J; junction bases unmatched: 8. The CDR3 sequence is 15 residues long. Per the germline V gene, CDR1 is SGHRS and CDR2 is YFSETQ. The CDR3 region has the DNA TGCGCCAGCACAGTCCGGACAGGGGCGAACTATGGCTACACCTTC. Translating gives CASTVRTGANYGYTF.

This clonotype was observed at least ten times. This sequence joins TRBV5-1 and TRBJ2-3; 10 bases map to TRBD2. V was clipped by 3 bases and J by 4 bases; unmatched bases: 5. This CDR3 spans 15 amino acids. Germline CDR1 is SGHRS and CDR2 is YFSETQ. CDR3 DNA sequence: TGCGCCAGCAGCTGGGCCAGCGGGAGGGCAGATACGCAGTATTTT. Translating gives CASSWASGRADTQYF. Looking up the rest from reference TRBV5-1 and TRBJ2-3 gives the full variable domain: KAGVTQTPRYLIKTRGQQVTLSCSPISGHRSVSWYQQTPGQGLQFLFEYFSETQRNKGNFPGRFSGRQFSNSRSEMNVSTLELGDSALYLCASSWASGRADTQYFGPGTRLTVL.

This clonotype was recorded a few times. The CDR3 bases are TGCAGTGCTAGAATTCGGACAGGGGCGAACACTGAAGCTTTCTTT. Amino acids: CSARIRTGANTEAFF. This chain joins TRBV20-1 and TRBJ1-1; 9 bases agree with TRBD1. The CDR3 runs to 15 residues. Looked up from germline, CDR1 is DFQATT and CDR2 is SNEGSKA (reference sequence). V shed 2 bases, J shed 1 base, and the junction held 5 bases outside the gene matches.

This clonotype showed up many times. This chain joins TRBV6-5 and TRBJ2-3, with TRBD1 matching over 7 bases. The CDR3 is 15 amino acids. Germline-derived CDR1 and CDR2 are MNHEY and SVGAGI. Germline trimming cut 2 bases from V and 0 bases from J; bases unmatched to any gene: 2. The CDR3 DNA follows: TGTGCCAGCAGTTACGACAGGGCTAGCACAGATACGCAGTATTTT. This codes for CASSYDRASTDTQYF.

In regard to this clonotype: Since a much larger clone is just one base distant, this may be a read error. V gene TRBV29-1 combines with J gene TRBJ2-7; D possibly corresponds to TRBD1 (5 bases). The CDR3 consists of 14 residues. Germline V gives CDR1 SQVTM, CDR2 ANQGSEA. V dropped 1 base and J dropped 3 bases, with 13 bases sitting between them. CDR3 sequence reads: CSVEVAGTGYEQYV. As DNA, the CDR3 is TGCAGCGTTGAAGTCGCTGGTACAGGCTACGAGCAGTACGTC.

The chain employs TRBV7-8 and TRBJ2-7; 7 positions match TRBD1. Trimming removed 5 bases from V and 1 base from J; junction bases left unmatched: 11. Germline CDR1 and CDR2: SGHVS and FQNEAQ. The CDR3 totals 16 residues. The CDR3 bases are TGTGCCAGCAGCATACGACAGGGCCTACCGTCCTACGAGCAGTACGTC. This encodes CASSIRQGLPSYEQYV.

This clonotype was seen a few times. This chain uses TRBV6-2 or TRBV6-3 with TRBJ2-5, with TRBD1 matching over 8 bases. Germline V gene data show CDR1 as MNHEY and CDR2 as SVGEGT. Germline trimming cut 6 bases from V and 5 bases from J; bases unmatched to any gene: 8. This CDR3 has 14 residues. Here the CDR3 DNA reads TGTGCCAGCAGCCCTCAGGGGGCGCGGGAGACCCAGTACTTC. The encoded protein is CASSPQGARETQYF.

This clonotype was seen a handful of times. This chain connects TRBV12-3 or TRBV12-4 to TRBJ2-2; TRBD2 aligns across 8 bases. V lost 0 bases, J lost 5 bases, and 2 bases stayed unmatched. The CDR3 length is 15 residues. The CDR3 loop is CASSLALAGTGELFF. The CDR3 nucleotides are TGTGCCAGCAGTTTAGCTCTAGCGGGTACCGGGGAGCTGTTTTTT.

This clonotype occurred a few times. The chain uses TRBV21-1 and TRBJ2-7. TRBV21-1 is a pseudogene. The CDR3 consists of 12 residues. CDR3 DNA sequence: TGTGCCAGCAGCCAAAGGTTGGACGAGCAGTACGTC. It is translated as CASSQRLDEQYV.

This clonotype occurred many times. This chain links TRBV6-6 with TRBJ1-2; the D gene is possibly TRBD1 (6 bases). Germline V gene data show CDR1 as MNHNY and CDR2 as SVGAGI (reference sequence). The CDR3 totals 12 residues. Trimming pared 6 bases from V and 6 bases from J, leaving 11 bases between. In DNA, the CDR3 is TGTGCCAGCAGGATACAGGGTCATGGCTACACCTTC. As protein: CASRIQGHGYTF.

This clonotype was seen at least ten times. The chain is built from TRBV21-1 and TRBJ2-7; the table's D call TRBD1 went unverified against the DNA. TRBV21-1 is designated a pseudogene. The CDR3 runs to 16 residues. The CDR3 region is CASSKDRVRGGYEQYV. The CDR3 region has the DNA TGTGCCAGCAGCAAAGATAGGGTTAGAGGGGGCTACGAGCAGTACGTC.

This clonotype was found many times. The chain is built from TRBV7-9 and TRBJ1-3; no reliable D call. Germline lookup yields CDR1 SEHNR and CDR2 FQNEAQ (reference sequence). With 3 bases removed from V and 0 bases from J, the gap between germline ends came to 6 bases. This CDR3 is 14 amino acids long. CDR3 loop: CASSFRSSGNTIYF. The CDR3, as DNA: TGTGCCAGCAGCTTTAGATCCTCTGGAAACACCATATATTTT.

This clonotype was detected a few times. The chain joins TRBV20-1 to TRBJ2-3; 8 nucleotides match TRBD2. Unmatched junction bases numbered 14, after V lost 7 bases and J lost 8 bases. Germline lookup yields CDR1 DFQATT and CDR2 SNEGSKA (reference sequence). CDR3 size: 14 residues. CDR3 bases: TGCAGTGTCTATCTGAGCGGGGGCCGGGTTACGCAGTATTTT. Translation: CSVYLSGGRVTQYF.

The V call is TRBV7-2, the J call TRBJ2-2; the D is unclear. The CDR3 is 13 residues long. The germline V and J ends were trimmed by 4 bases and 5 bases, with 8 bases remaining between them. Germline V lookup: CDR1 SGHTA, CDR2 FQGNSA. Here the CDR3 reads CASSSYGTGELFF. CDR3 nucleotides: TGTGCCAGCAGCTCCTACGGTACCGGGGAGCTGTTTTTT.

This clonotype was detected ten times or more. This chain connects TRBV12-3 or TRBV12-4 to TRBJ2-1; tentative D call: TRBD1 (6 bases). Trimming pared 2 bases from V and 6 bases from J, leaving 14 bases between. The CDR3 is 15 amino acids. The CDR3 DNA is TGTGCCAGCAGTTTAAGGGGGAGCGGACTCAATGAGCAGTTCTTC. It yields the protein CASSLRGSGLNEQFF.

The rearrangement links TRBV18 to TRBJ2-7; D may be TRBD1 (6 bases). Deletions cut 2 bases from V and 2 bases from J, with 13 bases between. From germline, CDR1 is KGHSH and CDR2 LQKENI. The CDR3 is 15 amino acids. DNA for the CDR3: TGTGCCAGCTCACCAGTTGACAGGCGAACCTACGAGCAGTACTTC. This sequence encodes CASSPVDRRTYEQYF.

This clonotype was detected once. The chain uses TRBV6-5 and TRBJ1-1; unclear D gene. This CDR3 has 16 amino acids. Trimming pared 0 bases from V and 1 base from J, leaving 12 bases between. The germline CDR1 and CDR2 sequences are MNHEY and SVGAGI. Written as DNA, the CDR3 is TGTGCCAGCAGTTACTCAGCCCCCACTGGGAACACTGAAGCTTTCTTT. Its translation is CASSYSAPTGNTEAFF.

This clonotype was observed a handful of times. This chain links TRBV29-1 with TRBJ2-7; D unresolved. Germline CDR1 reads SQVTM; CDR2 reads ANQGSEA. The CDR3 is 12 amino acids. V lost 2 bases to trimming and J lost 2 bases, with 7 bases between them. The CDR3 loop is CSVEFQAYEQYF. In nucleotides, the CDR3 is TGCAGCGTTGAATTCCAGGCCTACGAGCAGTACTTC.

In this sample, this clonotype turned up a few times. J is TRBJ2-3 and V is TRBV3-1, with D possibly matching TRBD2 (6 bases). Germline V lookup: CDR1 LGHDT, CDR2 YNNKEL (reference sequence). V shed 8 bases and J shed 4 bases, with 10 bases lying between them. The CDR3 extends over 12 amino acids. The CDR3, as DNA: TGTGCCAGCGGGGGGTTCGCAGATACGCAGTATTTT. It codes for CASGGFADTQYF.

This clonotype has at least ten counts. The chain is built from TRBV15 and TRBJ2-1; 9 positions agree with TRBD2. The V and J ends lost 5 bases and 6 bases, in that order; junction bases with no gene match: 11. Germline CDR1 LNHNV, CDR2 YYDKDF (reference sequence). The length of the CDR3 is 16 residues. The CDR3 loop reads CATSPRGRTSANEQFF. The CDR3 DNA is TGTGCCACCAGCCCAAGAGGTCGGACTAGCGCCAATGAGCAGTTCTTC.

This sequence joins TRBV7-2 and TRBJ2-1; the match to TRBD2 covers 9 bases. With 5 bases clipped from V and 7 bases from J, the junction kept 6 bases outside the gene matches. The CDR3 loop spans 14 amino acids. Germline CDR1 is SGHTA and CDR2 is FQGNSA. The CDR3, as DNA: TGTGCCAGCAGCCTCCTAGCGGGACCGAATGAGCAGTTCTTC. This translates into CASSLLAGPNEQFF.

This clonotype was detected a few times. The rearrangement links TRBV7-6 to TRBJ2-1; 9 positions agree with TRBD1. The V gene's germline CDR1 is SGHVS and CDR2 FNYEAQ. After removal of 5 bases from V and 7 bases from J, the junction contained 9 bases not matched to a gene. The length of the CDR3 is 15 residues. Here the CDR3 reads CASSPRPGQGNEQFF. The CDR3 DNA is TGTGCCAGCAGCCCCAGACCGGGACAGGGAAATGAGCAGTTCTTC.

This clonotype was counted many times. The chain carries TRBV5-1 and TRBJ2-7; 7 positions agree with TRBD1. Trimming removed 4 bases from V and 2 bases from J; junction bases left unmatched: 15. Per germline, CDR1 SGHRS and CDR2 YFSETQ. This CDR3 spans 17 amino acids. The CDR3 DNA is TGCGCCAGCAGCGCCGTTATCCGGGACAGCGAACCCTACGAGCAGTACTTC. As protein: CASSAVIRDSEPYEQYF.

The V call is TRBV10-3, the J call TRBJ2-5; TRBD1 might be the D (5 bases). CDR1 and CDR2 from the germline V gene are ENHRY and SYGVKD. This CDR3 is built from 15 residues. Trimming stripped 0 bases from V and 7 bases from J, with 15 bases between. The CDR3 DNA reads as TGTGCCATCAGTGAGTCGACAGCCTCCACGTGGACCCAGTACTTC. The encoded protein is CAISESTASTWTQYF.

This clonotype showed up just a few times. J is TRBJ2-2 and V is TRBV4-1, with D possibly being TRBD2 (6 bases). V was trimmed by 4 bases and J by 3 bases, leaving 9 bases between them. The CDR3 is made up of 14 amino acids. CDR1 MGHRA and CDR2 YSYEKL come from the germline V gene. The DNA of the CDR3 is TGCGCCAGCAGCCTACTAGCCCACACCGGGGAGCTGTTTTTT. Its protein product is CASSLLAHTGELFF.